A selection of T cell receptor beta chains follows, all from one sample in a study of blood T cell repertoires in COVID-19. Only in-frame clones appear in the TCRdb table, and some are missing; sequencing was by immunoSEQ multiplex PCR. The sample lists 290,000 or so clones, about 82% occurring once. Input material: peripheral blood. The receptors here all came from a man aged 50-60 years with active or convalescent COVID-19. Each CDR3 is given with its conserved first and last residue. The D gene is left open where the match is weak. Not all rows give a size; the values are once, few, many and, for expanded clones, a class.

d_call clone_size j_call v_call cdr3_aa cdr3_nt
TRBD2 NA TRBJ2-2 TRBV25-1 CASSIRAGGGNTGELFF TGTGCCAGCAGTATAAGGGCGGGAGGTGGGAACACCGGGGAGCTGTTTTTT
NA NA TRBJ2-6 TRBV6-2/TRBV6-3 CASSYPPGSGANVLTF TGTGCCAGCAGTTACCCCCCGGGCTCTGGGGCCAACGTCCTGACTTTC
NA once TRBJ1-2 TRBV5-4 CASSLGLDTGRGGYTF TGTGCCAGCAGCTTGGGGCTCGACACAGGGAGAGGTGGCTACACCTTC
NA NA TRBJ1-1 TRBV18 CASSPLSLHTEAFF TGTGCCAGCTCACCACTCAGTCTTCACACTGAAGCTTTCTTT
NA once TRBJ1-4 TRBV21-1 CASSKVGRQGEKLFF TGTGCCAGCAGCAAAGTGGGGCGACAGGGTGAAAAACTGTTTTTT
NA NA TRBJ2-7 TRBV14 CASSTDAFRGEQYF TGTGCCAGCAGCACGGACGCGTTCCGGGGCGAGCAGTACTTC
TRBD1 many TRBJ1-2 TRBV14 CASSQGRGNYGYTF TGTGCCAGCAGCCAAGGCAGGGGGAACTATGGCTACACCTTC
NA NA TRBJ2-1 TRBV7-8 CASSPLALPLRNNEQFF TGTGCCAGCAGCCCACTAGCCCTCCCCCTCAGAAACAATGAGCAGTTCTTC
NA NA TRBJ2-5 TRBV7-7 CASSLGGTSRPETQYF TGTGCTAGCAGCTTAGGGGGGACTTCCCGACCCGAGACCCAGTACTTC
NA NA TRBJ1-1 TRBV6-2/TRBV6-3 CASSYFRGFGAFF TGTGCCAGCAGTTACTTCAGGGGATTCGGAGCTTTCTTT
TRBD1 NA TRBJ2-7 TRBV7-6 CASSLVPGGRGAAHEQYF TGTGCCAGCAGCTTAGTTCCAGGGGGCAGGGGGGCCGCTCATGAGCAGTACTTC
NA NA TRBJ2-1 TRBV29-1 CSVEGAPGQVYNEQFF TGCAGCGTTGAAGGAGCTCCGGGACAAGTATACAATGAGCAGTTCTTC
NA few TRBJ1-2 TRBV27 CASGRQGTGGYTF TGTGCCAGCGGCCGCCAGGGTACGGGCGGCTACACCTTC
NA NA TRBJ2-5 TRBV28 CASLQGGSETQYF TGTGCCAGCCTACAGGGCGGGAGCGAGACCCAGTACTTC
TRBD2 few TRBJ2-1 TRBV27 CASSMGLAQETNEQFF TGTGCCAGCAGTATGGGACTAGCCCAAGAAACGAATGAGCAGTTCTTC
TRBD2 NA TRBJ2-7 TRBV7-2 CASSLGGGAGKQYF TGTGCCAGCAGCTTGGGCGGGGGAGCGGGGAAGCAGTACTTC
TRBD2 NA TRBJ2-5 TRBV4-1 CASSQASPGLAGENQETQYF TGCGCCAGCAGCCAAGCCTCACCGGGCCTAGCGGGAGAGAACCAAGAGACCCAGTACTTC
TRBD1 NA TRBJ1-5 TRBV24-1 CATSDRVSNQPQHF TGTGCCACCAGCGACAGGGTGAGCAATCAGCCCCAGCATTTT
NA NA TRBJ2-7 TRBV3-1/TRBV3-2 CASSQPRLISSGALRYEQYF TGTGCCAGCAGCCAACCACGGTTAATTTCGTCGGGAGCTTTGAGGTACGAGCAGTACTTC
TRBD2 NA TRBJ2-7 TRBV18 CASSPAGGAYEQYF TGTGCCAGCTCACCGGCGGGGGGAGCCTACGAGCAGTACTTC
TRBD2 NA TRBJ2-1 TRBV9 CASGTRAYNEQFF TGTGCCAGCGGGACTAGAGCCTACAATGAGCAGTTCTTC
TRBD1 once TRBJ1-5 TRBV28 CASTSGGGYQPQHF TGTGCCAGCACCTCGGGAGGGGGCTACCAGCCCCAGCATTTT
TRBD2 NA TRBJ2-3 TRBV5-1 CASSSTPSGTWYF TGCGCCAGCAGCTCCACCCCGAGCGGGACGTGGTATTTT
NA NA TRBJ2-3 TRBV5-1 CASSPRGTSTDTQYF TGCGCCAGCAGCCCCAGGGGAACTAGCACAGATACGCAGTATTTT
NA NA TRBJ1-5 TRBV4-1 CASSQRVGDQPQHF TGCGCCAGCAGCCAGAGGGTTGGGGATCAGCCCCAGCATTTT
NA NA TRBJ2-1 TRBV27 CASSPIPGDEQFF TGTGCCAGCAGCCCCATTCCAGGGGATGAGCAGTTCTTC
TRBD1 NA TRBJ1-5 TRBV18 CASSPVGTAYSNQPQHF TGTGCCAGCTCACCGGTGGGGACAGCCTATAGCAATCAGCCCCAGCATTTT
TRBD1 NA TRBJ2-1 TRBV12-5 CASGEPGTGINNEQFF TGTGCTAGTGGCGAACCCGGGACAGGGATAAACAATGAGCAGTTCTTC
NA NA TRBJ1-6 TRBV2 CASSDFWGDSPLHF TGTGCCAGCAGTGATTTTTGGGGGGATTCACCCCTCCACTTT
TRBD1 NA TRBJ1-5 TRBV7-2 CASSPTGGGNQPQHF TGTGCCAGCAGTCCGACAGGGGGCGGGAATCAGCCCCAGCATTTT
NA NA TRBJ2-7 TRBV19 CASSATGRKYEQYF TGTGCCAGTAGCGCGACAGGGAGGAAGTACGAGCAGTACTTC
NA NA TRBJ2-6 TRBV24-1 CATSPGAGRSGANVLTF TGTGCCACCAGCCCGGGAGCAGGTCGGAGTGGGGCCAACGTCCTGACTTTC
TRBD1 NA TRBJ2-5 TRBV28 CASRTPTGQGQETQYF TGTGCCAGCAGGACTCCAACGGGACAGGGACAAGAGACCCAGTACTTC
NA NA TRBJ2-2 TRBV10-1 CASSETRYTGELFF TGCGCCAGCAGTGAGACTAGGTACACCGGGGAGCTGTTTTTT
NA NA TRBJ2-5 TRBV5-1 CASSLGVGETQYF TGCGCCAGCAGCTTGGGGGTCGGGGAGACCCAGTACTTC
TRBD2 NA TRBJ2-7 TRBV18 CASSPSGGGYEQYF TGTGCCAGCTCACCATCGGGGGGGGGCTACGAGCAGTACTTC
TRBD2 NA TRBJ2-1 TRBV19 CASSYGGSVNEQFF TGTGCCAGTAGTTATGGCGGGAGCGTCAATGAGCAGTTCTTC
TRBD2 NA TRBJ2-2 TRBV28 CASSLLAGGSGELFF TGTGCCAGCAGTTTGTTAGCGGGAGGGAGCGGGGAGCTGTTTTTT
TRBD1 NA TRBJ1-5 TRBV15 CATSRDRAGQPQHF TGTGCCACCAGCAGGGACAGGGCTGGTCAGCCCCAGCATTTT
NA NA TRBJ2-1 TRBV18 CASSRGNGGNEQFF TGTGCCAGCTCACGGGGAAACGGGGGCAATGAGCAGTTCTTC
NA NA TRBJ2-5 TRBV12-3/TRBV12-4 CASSGSEGETQYF TGTGCCAGCAGTGGAAGCGAGGGAGAGACCCAGTACTTC
NA NA TRBJ1-4 TRBV5-1 CASTPTGTTNEKLFF TGCGCCAGCACGCCTACAGGGACAACTAATGAAAAACTGTTTTTT
TRBD1 NA TRBJ1-4 TRBV5-1 CASSLMGQGIFNEKLFF TGCGCCAGCAGCTTGATGGGACAGGGGATTTTTAATGAAAAACTGTTTTTT
NA NA TRBJ2-3 TRBV29-1 CSVFSGLVTDTQYF TGCAGCGTTTTTAGCGGTCTTGTAACAGATACGCAGTATTTT
TRBD1 NA TRBJ1-6 TRBV19 CASSPGGNSPLHF TGTGCCAGTAGCCCAGGGGGCAATTCACCCCTCCACTTT
NA NA TRBJ2-3 TRBV27 CASSFWGATDTQYF TGTGCCAGCAGTTTTTGGGGCGCGACAGATACGCAGTATTTT
TRBD2 NA TRBJ2-1 TRBV3-1/TRBV3-2 CASSPPGSGSDEQFF TGTGCCAGCAGCCCCCCGGGTAGCGGGAGCGATGAGCAGTTCTTC
NA NA TRBJ1-1 TRBV7-9 CASSLGQPMNTEAFF TGTGCCAGCAGCTTAGGACAGCCTATGAACACTGAAGCTTTCTTT
TRBD2 NA TRBJ2-5 TRBV11-2 CASSLGGSDRKTQYF TGTGCCAGCAGCTTGGGAGGGTCCGACCGAAAGACCCAGTACTTC
NA NA TRBJ2-7 TRBV11-2 CASSFYFGNSYEQYF TGTGCCAGCAGCTTTTACTTCGGTAACTCCTACGAGCAGTACTTC
NA NA TRBJ1-1 TRBV29-1 CSVEVSRARGAFF TGCAGCGTTGAAGTTTCCAGGGCCAGGGGAGCTTTCTTT
TRBD1 NA TRBJ1-2 TRBV6-5 CATLPDRVAYGYTF TGTGCCACATTACCCGACAGGGTGGCTTATGGCTACACCTTC
TRBD2 NA TRBJ2-3 TRBV5-1 CASSLWAGDDTQYF TGCGCCAGCAGCTTGTGGGCGGGAGACGATACGCAGTATTTT
TRBD1 few TRBJ1-2 TRBV3-1/TRBV3-2 CASKGADYGYTF TGTGCCAGCAAGGGGGCCGACTATGGCTACACCTTC
NA NA TRBJ2-1 TRBV7-9 CASSITSSYNEQFF TGTGCCAGCAGTATAACGAGCTCCTACAATGAGCAGTTCTTC
TRBD1 NA TRBJ1-4 TRBV30 CAWSWTGTGAEKLFF TGTGCCTGGAGTTGGACCGGGACAGGGGCCGAAAAACTGTTTTTT
NA NA TRBJ1-1 TRBV4-1 CASSHRRVMNTEAFF TGCGCCAGCAGCCACCGACGGGTCATGAACACTGAAGCTTTCTTT
TRBD1 few TRBJ1-2 TRBV6-5 CASQGAMDGYTF TGTGCCAGTCAGGGGGCAATGGATGGCTACACCTTC
TRBD2 NA TRBJ2-5 TRBV5-1 CASSPGLDGETQYF TGCGCCAGCAGCCCCGGACTAGATGGCGAGACCCAGTACTTC
NA few TRBJ1-5 TRBV18 CASSPLTTNQPQHF TGTGCCAGCTCACCATTGACAACTAATCAGCCCCAGCATTTT